This T cell receptor beta chain originates from a study of control samples from healthy donors and cancer patients. The CDR3 totals 13 residues. CDR1 is KGHSH and CDR2 is LQKENI in the germline V gene. With 0 bases removed from V and 5 bases from J, the gap between germline ends came to 4 bases. Sequencing used immunoSEQ multiplex PCR; TCRdb keeps in-frame clones, though not all of them. This sample yields just over 150,000 clones, of which just under 95% are seen a single time; about 9.3% belongs to the top ten. The sequence was obtained from a woman aged 40 to 50 in good health. The sample comprised blood. This rearrangement joins TRBV18 to TRBJ2-2; D not resolved. The CDR3 DNA reads TGTGCCAGCTCACCACCACAGACCGGGGAGCTGTTTTTT. This translates into CASSPPQTGELFF. The complete variable domain, with remaining parts taken from reference TRBV18 and TRBJ2-2, reads NAGVMQNPRHLVRRRGQEARLRCSPMKGHSHVYWYRQLPEEGLKFMVYLQKENIIDESGMPKERFSAEFPKEGPSILRIQQVVRGDSAAYFCASSPPQTGELFFGEGSRLTVL.